This TCR beta chain comes out of a study of shared clonotypes between healthy human individuals. Study results and limitations: Non-shared clonotypes had lower generation probabilities than clonotypes shared by all four sorted-subset donors.

A remark on this clone: Its target is unknown.

This CDR3 region has 16 residues. The junction had 8 bases not matched to a gene; V was cut back by 0 bases and J by 5 bases. Germline V CDR1 and CDR2: MGHRA, YSYEKL. Sequenced by immunoSEQ multiplex PCR; TCRdb stores in-frame clones only, minus some. The repertoire holds around 2,000,000 clones, with about 95% as singletons. CD4+ cells underwent separation, giving CD45RA+ naive and CD45RA-negative memory subsets. Sequencing used naive CD4+ T cells sorted from blood. The subset denotes: CD45RA+ positively selected. The TCR comes from a man aged 18 to 29 in good health. The chain recombines TRBV4-1 with TRBJ2-3; 7 bases match TRBD1. CDR3 sequence: CASSQDKGAKGDTQYF. The CDR3 DNA reads TGCGCCAGCAGCCAAGATAAGGGGGCCAAGGGAGATACGCAGTATTTT.